This TCR beta chain was captured in a study of metastatic and nonmetastatic thyroid tumors. Study background: It was across blood and tumor or nodule tissue from malignant and benign thyroid patients that repertoires were compared.

No treatment of any kind had been given to any patient before thyroid surgery. This clone was picked up many times. TCRdb reprocessed the PCR reads using MiXCR. The sample consists of 65,000 to 70,000 clones, around 14% of them appearing once. Trimming pared 1 base from V and 3 bases from J, leaving 9 bases between. The germline V gene has CDR1 DFQATT and CDR2 SNEGSKA (reference sequence). CDR3 length equals 14 residues. Input material: blood. This TCR derives from a male donor with papillary thyroid cancer or a benign thyroid nodule (not recorded which). Some clones in this sample may be carry-over from other donors' samples. The chain combines TRBV20-1 with TRBJ1-4; D is possibly TRBD1 (6 bases). CDR3 bases: TGCAGTGCTAGAGCGGCAGGGGCTAATGAAAAACTGTTTTTT. Residues: CSARAAGANEKLFF.